This record concerns one T cell receptor (beta chain) sequence. Antigen: not known. The data stem from a study of shared clonotypes between healthy human individuals. The overall study: Each donor's CD8 memory used one plate, CD8 naive two, each CD4 subset three.

There are 18 residues in the CDR3. V lost 4 bases and J lost 2; bases outside the gene matches: 6. CDR1 is SGHTA, CDR2 FQGNSA, per germline. Study results and limitations: Collection of samples was limited to blood; tissue repertoires likely differ.

TCRdb keeps only in-frame clones here, not all; method: immunoSEQ multiplex PCR. The table records around 980,000 clones, about 84% of them present only once. This sequence was found in a man between 18 and 29 years old in good health. Some clones in this sample may be carry-over from other donors' samples. The source material was memory CD4+ T cells from PBMCs. Documented subset: CD45RA-negative fraction. The genes are TRBV7-2 and TRBJ2-6; 12 nucleotides agree with TRBD2. The CDR3 is CASSSGLAGFTGANVLTF. CDR3 in DNA: TGTGCCAGCAGCTCCGGACTAGCGGGATTTACTGGGGCCAACGTCCTGACTTTC.